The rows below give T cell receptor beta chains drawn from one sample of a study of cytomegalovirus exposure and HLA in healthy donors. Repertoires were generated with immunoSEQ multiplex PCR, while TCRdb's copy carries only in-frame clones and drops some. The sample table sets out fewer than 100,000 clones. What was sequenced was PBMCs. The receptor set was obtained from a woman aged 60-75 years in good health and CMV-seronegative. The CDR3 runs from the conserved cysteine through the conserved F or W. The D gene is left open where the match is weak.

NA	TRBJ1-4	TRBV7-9	CASSFGEKLFF	TGTGCCAGCAGCTTCGGGGAAAAACTGTTTTTT
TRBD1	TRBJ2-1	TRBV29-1	CSVEGRTGGSYNEQFF	TGCAGCGTTGAAGGGCGGACAGGGGGCTCCTACAATGAGCAGTTCTTC
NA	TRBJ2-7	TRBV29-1	CSVETAASYEQYF	TGCAGCGTGGAGACAGCAGCTTCCTACGAGCAGTACTTC
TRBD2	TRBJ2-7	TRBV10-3	CAISDVGAGAYEQYF	TGTGCCATCAGCGACGTTGGAGCGGGGGCCTACGAGCAGTACTTC
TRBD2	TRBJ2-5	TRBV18	CASSPRLGGGEETQYF	TGTGCCAGCTCACCGCGCCTCGGGGGGGGAGAAGAGACCCAGTACTTC
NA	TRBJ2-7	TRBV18	CASSPPSNRDAYEQYF	TGTGCCAGCTCACCACCGAGTAACAGGGATGCGTACGAGCAGTACTTC
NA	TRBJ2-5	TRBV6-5	CASSSGGLGETQYF	TGTGCCAGCAGTTCGGGGGGCTTAGGAGAGACCCAGTACTTC
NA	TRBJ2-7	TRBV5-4	CASALPGIAEQYF	TGTGCCAGCGCCCTTCCCGGGATCGCCGAGCAGTACTTC
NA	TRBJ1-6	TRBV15	CATRGGNYNSPLHF	TGTGCCACCAGGGGAGGGAATTATAATTCACCCCTCCACTTT
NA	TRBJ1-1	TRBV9	CASSREGLNTEAFF	TGTGCCAGCAGCCGAGAGGGCCTGAACACTGAAGCTTTCTTT
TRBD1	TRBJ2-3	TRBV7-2	CASSLAQGVTDTQYF	TGTGCCAGCAGCTTAGCACAGGGGGTCACAGATACGCAGTATTTT
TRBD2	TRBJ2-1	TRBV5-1	CASRTSDSYNEQFF	TGCGCCAGCAGAACTAGCGACTCCTACAATGAGCAGTTCTTC
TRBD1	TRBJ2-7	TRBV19	CASSPTGVYEQYF	TGTGCCAGTAGTCCCACAGGGGTATACGAGCAGTACTTC
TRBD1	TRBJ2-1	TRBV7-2	CASSLTGDNEQFF	TGTGCCAGCAGCTTAACAGGGGACAATGAGCAGTTCTTC
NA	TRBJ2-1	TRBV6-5	CASSLISGVSYNEQFF	TGTGCCAGCAGTTTAATTAGCGGAGTCTCCTACAATGAGCAGTTCTTC
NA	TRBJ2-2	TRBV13	CASSSRDSGELFF	TGTGCCAGCAGCTCCAGGGATTCCGGGGAGCTGTTTTTT
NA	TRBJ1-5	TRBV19	CASSKAADSNQPQHF	TGTGCCAGTAGTAAGGCCGCGGATAGCAATCAGCCCCAGCATTTT
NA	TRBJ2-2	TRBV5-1	CASKEGANTGELFF	TGCGCCAGCAAGGAGGGGGCAAACACCGGGGAGCTGTTTTTT
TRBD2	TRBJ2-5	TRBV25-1	CASSDPTSGKKTQYF	TGTGCCAGCAGTGACCCGACTAGCGGGAAGAAGACCCAGTACTTC
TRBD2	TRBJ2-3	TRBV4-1	CASSQVSSGRPRTDTQYF	TGCGCCAGCAGCCAAGTGTCTAGCGGGAGGCCCCGCACAGATACGCAGTATTTT
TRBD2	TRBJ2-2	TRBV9	CASSNSGRGAGELFF	TGTGCCAGCAGCAATAGCGGGAGGGGTGCCGGGGAGCTGTTTTTT
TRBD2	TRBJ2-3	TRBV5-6	CASSKTSGADTQYF	TGTGCCAGCAGCAAAACTAGCGGAGCTGATACGCAGTATTTT
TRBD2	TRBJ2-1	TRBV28	CASGNLISGSPEQFF	TGTGCCAGCGGCAATCTAATTAGCGGGAGCCCCGAGCAGTTCTTC
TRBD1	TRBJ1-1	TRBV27	CASSYDRVATEAFF	TGTGCCAGCAGCTATGACAGGGTTGCCACTGAAGCTTTCTTT
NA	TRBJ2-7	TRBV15	CATSRAQVPYEQYF	TGTGCCACCAGCAGAGCGCAGGTACCCTACGAGCAGTACTTC
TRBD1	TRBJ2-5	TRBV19	CASSIGGQGTRQYF	TGTGCCAGTAGTATAGGGGGACAGGGTACGCGGCAGTACTTC
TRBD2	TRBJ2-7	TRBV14	CASSPRGLALSYEQYF	TGTGCCAGCAGCCCTAGAGGACTAGCGCTCTCCTACGAGCAGTACTTC
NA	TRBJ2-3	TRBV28	CASSFLGPTDTQYF	TGTGCCAGCAGTTTCCTTGGGCCGACAGATACGCAGTATTTT
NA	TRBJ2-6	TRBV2	CASSEQGGTGANVLTF	TGTGCCAGCAGTGAGCAGGGGGGAACTGGGGCCAACGTCCTGACTTTC
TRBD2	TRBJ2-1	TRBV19	CASSIDIRGGTEQFF	TGTGCCAGTAGTATAGATATACGGGGAGGGACTGAGCAGTTCTTC
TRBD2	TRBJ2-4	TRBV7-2	CASSLGGSGRYKNIQYF	TGTGCCAGCAGCTTAGGTGGTAGCGGGAGGTACAAAAACATTCAGTACTTC
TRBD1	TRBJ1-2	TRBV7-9	CASSWDRVGGYTF	TGTGCCAGCAGCTGGGACAGGGTGGGCGGCTACACCTTC
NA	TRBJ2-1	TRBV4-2	CASSQETGGSYNEQFF	TGTGCCAGCAGCCAAGAGACCGGGGGCTCCTACAATGAGCAGTTCTTC
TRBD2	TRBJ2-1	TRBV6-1	CASSDGLAGGPTDEQFF	TGTGCCAGCAGTGATGGGCTAGCGGGAGGGCCTACCGATGAGCAGTTCTTC
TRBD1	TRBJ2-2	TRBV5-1	CASSLGDRTFNTGELFF	TGCGCCAGCAGCTTGGGGGACAGGACTTTTAACACCGGGGAGCTGTTTTTT
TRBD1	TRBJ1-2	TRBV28	CASSGQGAYGYTF	TGTGCCAGCAGTGGACAGGGTGCCTATGGCTACACCTTC
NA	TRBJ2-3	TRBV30	CAWSVASWSSDTQYF	TGTGCCTGGAGTGTAGCTAGCTGGTCCTCAGATACGCAGTATTTT
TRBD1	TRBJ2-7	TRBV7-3	CASGDGTAFGLYEQYF	TGTGCCAGCGGTGATGGGACAGCTTTTGGGTTATACGAGCAGTACTTC
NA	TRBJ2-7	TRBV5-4	CASSFWAGKDEQYF	TGTGCCAGCAGCTTCTGGGCAGGGAAAGACGAGCAGTACTTC
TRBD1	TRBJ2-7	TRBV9	CASSVAGTGDYEQYF	TGTGCCAGCAGCGTAGCTGGGACAGGCGACTACGAGCAGTACTTC
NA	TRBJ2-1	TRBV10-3	CAISEDQGSYNEQFF	TGTGCCATCAGTGAGGACCAGGGGTCCTACAATGAGCAGTTCTTC
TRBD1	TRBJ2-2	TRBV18	CASSPRQGMNTGELFF	TGTGCCAGCTCACCACGACAGGGGATGAACACCGGGGAGCTGTTTTTT
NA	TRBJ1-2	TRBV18	CASSRLVDSVGGYTF	TGTGCCAGCTCACGCCTGGTGGACAGCGTTGGTGGCTACACCTTC
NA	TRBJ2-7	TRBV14	CASSQALDGHYEQYF	TGTGCCAGCAGCCAAGCGTTGGACGGACACTACGAGCAGTACTTC
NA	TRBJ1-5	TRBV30	CAWSVRRRALLSNQPQHF	TGTGCCTGGAGTGTACGGCGGAGGGCCCTCCTGAGCAATCAGCCCCAGCATTTT
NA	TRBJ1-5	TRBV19	CASTIMPTGTGSQHF	TGTGCCAGTACCATCATGCCCACAGGCACCGGGTCGCAGCATTTT
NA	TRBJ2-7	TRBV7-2	CASSLNYEQYF	TGTGCCAGCAGCCTAAACTACGAGCAGTACTTC
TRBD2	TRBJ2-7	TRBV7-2	CASSLAGGPHEQYF	TGTGCCAGCAGCTTAGCGGGAGGGCCCCACGAGCAGTACTTC
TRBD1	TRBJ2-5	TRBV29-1	CSVGGQIQETQYF	TGCAGCGTTGGGGGACAGATCCAAGAGACCCAGTACTTC
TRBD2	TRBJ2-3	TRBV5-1	CASSLAPGLAGDTQYF	TGCGCCAGCAGCTTGGCCCCGGGACTAGCGGGGGATACGCAGTATTTT
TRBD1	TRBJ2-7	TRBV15	CATSAGQVDEQYF	TGTGCCACCAGCGCAGGACAGGTCGATGAGCAGTACTTC
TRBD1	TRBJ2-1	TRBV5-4	CASSLGQGAYNEQFF	TGTGCCAGCAGCCTCGGACAGGGGGCTTACAATGAGCAGTTCTTC